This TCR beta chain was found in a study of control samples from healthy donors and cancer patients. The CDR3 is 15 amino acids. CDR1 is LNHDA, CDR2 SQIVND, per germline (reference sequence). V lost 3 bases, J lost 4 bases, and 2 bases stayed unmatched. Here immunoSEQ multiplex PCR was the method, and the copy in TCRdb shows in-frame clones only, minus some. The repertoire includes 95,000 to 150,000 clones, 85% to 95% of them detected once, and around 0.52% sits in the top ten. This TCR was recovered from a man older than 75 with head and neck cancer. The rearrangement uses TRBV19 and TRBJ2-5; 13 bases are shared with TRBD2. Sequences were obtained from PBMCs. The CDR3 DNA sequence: TGTGCCAGTAGTATGGGACTAGCGGGGAGAGAGACCCAGTACTTC. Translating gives CASSMGLAGRETQYF.